This T cell receptor (beta chain) was observed in a study of blood T cells in healthy people across ages. The CDR3 totals 13 residues. Trimming removed 5 bases from V and 7 bases from J, with 15 bases in between. Germline CDR1 SGHVS, CDR2 FQNEAQ. Study-wide points: Roughly linear declines in TCR beta diversity per million T cells occurred with age.

Primers used in a second PCR of roughly 6 to 12 cycles were a sample-barcoded 5' primer and a J-beta primer mix. The template-switch adaptor was a 5' adaptor with 12 random nucleotides. It tagged each cDNA molecule. TCRdb independently ran MiXCR on the 5' RACE reads; one entry per CDR3 protein. The sample lists hundreds of thousands of distinct CDR3 sequences; 32% were seen once. In the case of this clonotype: Its antigen is unknown. This may arise from a read error, as a much more abundant clone is one base away.

The chain links TRBV7-8 to TRBJ2-7; a possible D gene is TRBD1 (5 bases). This TCR derives from a woman aged 80 or over in good health. Sequenced: blood. CDR3 loop: CASSLIARVEQYF. CDR3 nucleotides: TGTGCCAGCAGCCTAATTGCCAGGGTAGAGCAGTACTTC.